This TCR beta chain is drawn from a study of T-cell reconstitution after alpha-beta-depleted transplantation in children. Study-wide results and limits: Where alpha-beta T cells came from about two months after transplant was reportedly several hundred expanded graft clones.

This sample's TCRbeta library carried unique molecular identifier barcodes. From the PCR reads, TCRdb called clonotypes with MiXCR, one entry per CDR3 protein. The profile shows 480,000 or so distinct CDR3 sequences, about 11% of them singletons. The germline V gene encodes CDR1 MNHEY and CDR2 SVGEGT. Trimming cost V 4 bases and J 5 bases; bases outside gene matches: 14. The CDR3 has 17 residues. As concerns this clonotype: The antigen remains undetermined.

The chain has TRBV6-2 or TRBV6-3 and TRBJ1-5; 7 positions match TRBD1. This sample comprised PBMCs, obtained before TCRalphabeta/CD19-depleted stem cell transplant. This sequence was found in a child aged 2-15 years with inherited bone marrow failure, due to receive a stem cell transplant. The CDR3 is CASSFEPGQRVDQPQHF. CDR3 bases: TGTGCCAGCAGTTTTGAACCGGGACAGAGAGTTGATCAGCCCCAGCATTTT.